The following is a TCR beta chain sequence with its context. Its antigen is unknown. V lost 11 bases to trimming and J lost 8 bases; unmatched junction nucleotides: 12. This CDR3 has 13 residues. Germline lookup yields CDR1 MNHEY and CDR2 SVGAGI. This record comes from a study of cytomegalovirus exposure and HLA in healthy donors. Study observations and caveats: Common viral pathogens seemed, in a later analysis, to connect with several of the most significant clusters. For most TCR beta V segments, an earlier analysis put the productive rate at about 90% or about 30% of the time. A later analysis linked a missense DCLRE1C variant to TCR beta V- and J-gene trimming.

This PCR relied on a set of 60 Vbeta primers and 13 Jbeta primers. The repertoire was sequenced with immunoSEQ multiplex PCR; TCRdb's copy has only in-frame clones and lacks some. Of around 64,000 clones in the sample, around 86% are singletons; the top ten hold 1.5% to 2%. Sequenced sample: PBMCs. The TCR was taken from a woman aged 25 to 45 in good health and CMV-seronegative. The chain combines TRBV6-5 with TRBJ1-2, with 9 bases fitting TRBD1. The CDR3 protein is CASAQGANRGYTF. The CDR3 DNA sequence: TGTGCCTCCGCACAGGGGGCGAATCGCGGCTACACCTTC.